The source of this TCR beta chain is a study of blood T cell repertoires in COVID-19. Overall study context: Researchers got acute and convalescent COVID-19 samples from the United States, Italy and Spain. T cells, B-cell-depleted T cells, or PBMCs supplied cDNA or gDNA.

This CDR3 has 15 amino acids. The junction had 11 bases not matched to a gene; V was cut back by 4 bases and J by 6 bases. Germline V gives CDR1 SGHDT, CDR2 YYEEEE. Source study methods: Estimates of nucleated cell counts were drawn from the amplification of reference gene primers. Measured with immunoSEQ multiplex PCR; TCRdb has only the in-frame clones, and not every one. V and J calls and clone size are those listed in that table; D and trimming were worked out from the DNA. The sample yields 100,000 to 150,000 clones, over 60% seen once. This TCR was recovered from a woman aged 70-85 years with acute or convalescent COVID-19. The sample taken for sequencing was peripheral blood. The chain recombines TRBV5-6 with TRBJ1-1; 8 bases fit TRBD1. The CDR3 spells CASSPDQGAFAEAFF. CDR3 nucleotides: TGTGCCAGCAGCCCTGACCAGGGGGCTTTCGCTGAAGCTTTCTTT.